The clone carrying this TCR beta chain has only a few counts. This specimen belongs to a study of naive and memory T cell subsets. Both TRBC1 and TRBC2 were covered by a beta constant-region primer of two equimolar oligonucleotides. An oligonucleotide with the SP2 primer and a 12-nucleotide UMI was ligated to the cDNA 3' end. TCRdb analysed the UMI-ligation and nested PCR reads with MiXCR anew, one entry per CDR3 protein. The sample records some 150,000 distinct CDR3 sequences, over 15% being singletons. V lost 1 base and J 1 base, leaving 7 bases between the germline ends. The CDR3 runs to 14 residues. The germline gives CDR1 KGHSH, CDR2 LQKENI.

The origin of this receptor is a human donor in good health. The chain combines TRBV18 with TRBJ1-1, with D possibly TRBD1 on 6 matching bases. Sequencing was performed on naive CD4+ T cells from blood. DNA of the CDR3: TGTGCCAGCTCACCACGACAGGAGAACACTGAAGCTTTCTTT. Encoded protein: CASSPRQENTEAFF.